Listed below are T cell receptor beta chains from one sample, sequenced in a study of identical twins. TCRdb fed the 5' RACE reads into MiXCR, producing one record per CDR3 protein. The sample lists 690,000 or so distinct CDR3 sequences; 8.6% were seen once. These sequences were also reported in another study, on yellow fever vaccine responses in identical twins.

Material: PBMCs. These receptors were obtained from a woman aged 18-35 years in good health. Both conserved end residues are part of each CDR3. Each record gives: CDR3 DNA, CDR3 protein, D gene, V gene, CDR3 length, J gene, clone size. The D gene is left open where the match is weak. Clone size, where shown, is once, few, many, or a class for clones that have expanded.

CDR3 DNA: TGTGCCAGCAGCTTAGCACCGTCCAGCGTCAGCACAGATACGCAGTATTTT
CDR3 protein: CASSLAPSSVSTDTQYF
D gene: -
V gene: TRBV7-8
CDR3 length: 17
J gene: TRBJ2-3
clone size: -

CDR3 DNA: TGTGCCAGCAGCCAAGTGTGGGTTGGGGAGACCCAGTACTTC
CDR3 protein: CASSQVWVGETQYF
D gene: -
V gene: TRBV4-2
CDR3 length: 14
J gene: TRBJ2-5
clone size: many

CDR3 DNA: TGTGCCAGCAGCTTAGTCATAGGGACAGCCAACACAGATACGCAGTATTTT
CDR3 protein: CASSLVIGTANTDTQYF
D gene: TRBD1
V gene: TRBV11-2
CDR3 length: 17
J gene: TRBJ2-3
clone size: -

CDR3 DNA: TGTGCCAGCAGCCAGACTTCCCTAGCGGGGGGAAACTACGAGCAGTACTTC
CDR3 protein: CASSQTSLAGGNYEQYF
D gene: TRBD2
V gene: TRBV4-2
CDR3 length: 17
J gene: TRBJ2-7
clone size: many

CDR3 DNA: TGTGCCAGCAGCCCAGACGGACTAGAGACCCAGTACTTC
CDR3 protein: CASSPDGLETQYF
D gene: -
V gene: TRBV7-2
CDR3 length: 13
J gene: TRBJ2-5
clone size: many

CDR3 DNA: TGTGCCAGCAGCCCCCCGCGGACCGGGGAGCTGTTTTTT
CDR3 protein: CASSPPRTGELFF
D gene: -
V gene: TRBV11-2
CDR3 length: 13
J gene: TRBJ2-2
clone size: many

CDR3 DNA: TGTGCCAGCAGCCCAACAGGGAGTGAAGAGACCCAGTACTTC
CDR3 protein: CASSPTGSEETQYF
D gene: -
V gene: TRBV12-3/TRBV12-4
CDR3 length: 14
J gene: TRBJ2-5
clone size: many

CDR3 DNA: TGTGCCAGCAGTTACTATGGGACAGGTGGGAACACTGAAGCTTTCTTT
CDR3 protein: CASSYYGTGGNTEAFF
D gene: TRBD1
V gene: TRBV6-5
CDR3 length: 16
J gene: TRBJ1-1
clone size: many

CDR3 DNA: TGCGCCAGCAGCCAAGAAGGGACAGAGGGGGAAAAACTGTTTTTT
CDR3 protein: CASSQEGTEGEKLFF
D gene: TRBD1
V gene: TRBV4-3
CDR3 length: 15
J gene: TRBJ1-4
clone size: many

CDR3 DNA: TGTGCCAGCTCGAAGAGGGATTTATCCGGGGAGCTGTTTTTT
CDR3 protein: CASSKRDLSGELFF
D gene: -
V gene: TRBV28
CDR3 length: 14
J gene: TRBJ2-2
clone size: many

CDR3 DNA: TGTGCCAGCAGGCCGGGACCGATTAATGAAAAACTGTTTTTT
CDR3 protein: CASRPGPINEKLFF
D gene: -
V gene: TRBV7-2
CDR3 length: 14
J gene: TRBJ1-4
clone size: -